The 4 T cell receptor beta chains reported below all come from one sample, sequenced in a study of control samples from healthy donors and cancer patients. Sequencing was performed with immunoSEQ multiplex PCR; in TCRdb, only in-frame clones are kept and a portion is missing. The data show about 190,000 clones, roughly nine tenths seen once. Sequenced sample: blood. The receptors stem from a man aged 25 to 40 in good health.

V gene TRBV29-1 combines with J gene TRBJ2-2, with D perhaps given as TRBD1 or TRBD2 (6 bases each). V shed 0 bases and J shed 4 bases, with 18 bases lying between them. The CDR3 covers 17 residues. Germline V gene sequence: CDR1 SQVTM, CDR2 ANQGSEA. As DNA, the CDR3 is TGCAGCGTTGAAGAGGGGATACGGGGGCCGTCCACCGGGGAGCTGTTTTTT. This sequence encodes CSVEEGIRGPSTGELFF.

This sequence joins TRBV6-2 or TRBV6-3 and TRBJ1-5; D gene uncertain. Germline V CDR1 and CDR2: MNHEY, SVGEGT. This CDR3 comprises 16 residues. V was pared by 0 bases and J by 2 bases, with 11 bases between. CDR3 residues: CASSYSIVYGNQPQHF. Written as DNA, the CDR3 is TGTGCCAGCAGTTACTCGATCGTCTATGGCAATCAGCCCCAGCATTTT.

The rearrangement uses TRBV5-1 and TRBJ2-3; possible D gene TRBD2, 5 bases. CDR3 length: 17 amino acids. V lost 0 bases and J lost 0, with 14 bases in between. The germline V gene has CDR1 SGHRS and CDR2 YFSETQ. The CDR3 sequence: CASSLGAVKSSTDTQYF. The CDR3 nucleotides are TGCGCCAGCAGCTTGGGAGCGGTCAAGTCTAGCACAGATACGCAGTATTTT.

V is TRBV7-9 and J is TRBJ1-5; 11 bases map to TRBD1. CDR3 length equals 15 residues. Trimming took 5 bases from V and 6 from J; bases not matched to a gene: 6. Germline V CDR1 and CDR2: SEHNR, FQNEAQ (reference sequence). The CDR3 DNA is TGTGCCAGCAGCCGTGGACAGGGGGCCGGTCAGCCCCAGCATTTT. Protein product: CASSRGQGAGQPQHF.